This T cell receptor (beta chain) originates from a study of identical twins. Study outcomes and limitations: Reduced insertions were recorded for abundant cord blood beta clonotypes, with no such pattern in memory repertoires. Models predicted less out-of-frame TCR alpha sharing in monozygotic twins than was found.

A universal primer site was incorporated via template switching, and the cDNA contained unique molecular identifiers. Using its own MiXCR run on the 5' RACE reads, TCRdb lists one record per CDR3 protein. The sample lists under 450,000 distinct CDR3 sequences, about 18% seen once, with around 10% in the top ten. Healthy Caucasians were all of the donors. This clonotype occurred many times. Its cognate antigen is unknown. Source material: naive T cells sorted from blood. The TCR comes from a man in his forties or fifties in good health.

CDR3 amino acids: CASSGRGDGNQPQHF. For the CDR3, the DNA is TGTGCCAGCAGTGGCCGGGGGGATGGCAATCAGCCCCAGCATTTT. The rearrangement uses TRBV12-3 or TRBV12-4 and TRBJ1-5, with a possible D match to TRBD1 (5 bases). The CDR3 has 15 amino acids. The ends were cut back, 5 bases at V and 2 bases at J, with 13 bases in the middle.